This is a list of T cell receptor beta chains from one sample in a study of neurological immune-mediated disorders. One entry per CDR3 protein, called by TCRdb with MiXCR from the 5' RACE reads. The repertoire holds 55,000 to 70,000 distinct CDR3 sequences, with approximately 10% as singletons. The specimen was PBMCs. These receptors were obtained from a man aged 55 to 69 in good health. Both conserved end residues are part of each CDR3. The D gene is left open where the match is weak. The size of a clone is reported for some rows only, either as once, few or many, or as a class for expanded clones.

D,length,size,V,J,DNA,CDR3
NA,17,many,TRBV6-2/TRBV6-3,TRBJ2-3,TGTGCCAGCAGTCCCGGGACTCCACTCCATAACACAGATACGCAGTATTTT,CASSPGTPLHNTDTQYF
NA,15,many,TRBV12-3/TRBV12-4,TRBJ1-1,TGTGCCAGCAATCCCGGCTGGGGCCGGAACACTGAAGCTTTCTTT,CASNPGWGRNTEAFF
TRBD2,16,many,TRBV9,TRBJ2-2,TGTGCCAGCAGCGCCCCCGGGACTAGCGTCGCCGGGGAGCTGTTTTTT,CASSAPGTSVAGELFF
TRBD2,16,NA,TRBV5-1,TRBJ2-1,TGCGCCAGCTGCTTCCCAGGCGCGGGGGGTAGAAATGAGCAGTTCTTC,CASCFPGAGGRNEQFF
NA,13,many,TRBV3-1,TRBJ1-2,TGTGCCAGCAGCCCATATAAGGACTATGGCTACACCTTC,CASSPYKDYGYTF
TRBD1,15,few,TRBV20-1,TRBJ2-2,TGCAGTGCTAGAGATCAGGGACAGGGGGCCGGGGAGCTGTTTTTT,CSARDQGQGAGELFF
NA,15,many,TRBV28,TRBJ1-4,TGTGCCAGCAGTTCCGAACAGGCCGGTAATGAAAAACTGTTTTTT,CASSSEQAGNEKLFF
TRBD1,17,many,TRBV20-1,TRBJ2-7,TGCAGTGCTCCTAACCCCTACGGACAGGGAATGTACTACGAGCAGTACTTC,CSAPNPYGQGMYYEQYF
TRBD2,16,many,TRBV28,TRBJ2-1,TGTGCCAGCAGGGGCCGGGGGGGAATTTCCTACAATGAGCAGTTCTTC,CASRGRGGISYNEQFF
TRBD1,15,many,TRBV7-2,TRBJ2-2,TGTGCCAGCCGCCGTGGCCGACAGGGAGCCGGGGAGCTGTTTTTT,CASRRGRQGAGELFF
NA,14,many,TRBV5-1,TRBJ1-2,TGCGCCAGCAGCTTGGATCCAGGTTTAGATGGCTACACCTTC,CASSLDPGLDGYTF
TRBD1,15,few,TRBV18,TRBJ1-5,TGTGCCAGCTCACCCCGACAGGGGAGCAGCCAGCCCCAGCATTTT,CASSPRQGSSQPQHF
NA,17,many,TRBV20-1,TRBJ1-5,TGCAGTGTATCAAGAGAGGTCAGGGGTCTTAGCAAACAGCCCCAGCATTTT,CSVSREVRGLSKQPQHF
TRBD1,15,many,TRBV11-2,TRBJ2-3,TGTGCCAGCAGCTCTCCGACCGGGACAGCAGATACGCAGTATTTT,CASSSPTGTADTQYF
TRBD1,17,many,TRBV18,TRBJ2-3,TGTGCCAGCTCACCACCGGGGACAGGGGAAAGGGCAGATACGCAGTATTTT,CASSPPGTGERADTQYF
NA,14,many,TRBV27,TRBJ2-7,TGTGCCAGCAGTTCACTACAACGCTCCTACGAGCAGTACTTC,CASSSLQRSYEQYF
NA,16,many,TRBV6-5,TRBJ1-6,TGTGCCAGCAGTTACTCGATGTCTAATATGTATTCACCCCTCCACTTT,CASSYSMSNMYSPLHF
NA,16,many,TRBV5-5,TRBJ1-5,TGTGCCAGCAGCTTGGTAGGGGGTGATAGCAATCAGCCCCAGCATTTT,CASSLVGGDSNQPQHF
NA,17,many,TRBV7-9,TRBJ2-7,TGTGCCAGCAGCTTAGCCGGGGTACGGGAGAGTTTTCGCGAGCAGTACTTC,CASSLAGVRESFREQYF
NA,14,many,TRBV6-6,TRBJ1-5,TGTGCCAGTAGGACCGGGGATAGCAATCAGCCCCAGCATTTT,CASRTGDSNQPQHF